This T cell receptor beta chain derives from a study of OX40 agonist ivuxolimab in advanced cancers. Study-level information: Males comprised 82.7% of the group, whose mean age was approximately 61 years (range roughly 23 to 80).

Trimming removed 8 bases from V and 7 bases from J, with 18 bases in between. The CDR3 runs to 13 residues. The germline V gene has CDR1 SGHNT and CDR2 YENEEA. Assay: immunoSEQ multiplex PCR; the TCRdb copy retains only in-frame clones and omits some. Of about 79,000 clones in the sample, around 82% were seen once. The specimen comprised CD4+ or CD8+ T cells sorted from blood, sampled in a trial of the OX40 agonist ivuxolimab. The source is an adult with an advanced solid tumor such as melanoma, head and neck, liver or kidney cancer. The rearrangement links TRBV11-3 to TRBJ2-7; tentatively, D is TRBD2 (5 bases). The CDR3 loop reads CASEGPLGVEQYF. In nucleotides, the CDR3 is TGTGCCAGCGAGGGTCCTCTTGGGGTTGAGCAGTACTTC.